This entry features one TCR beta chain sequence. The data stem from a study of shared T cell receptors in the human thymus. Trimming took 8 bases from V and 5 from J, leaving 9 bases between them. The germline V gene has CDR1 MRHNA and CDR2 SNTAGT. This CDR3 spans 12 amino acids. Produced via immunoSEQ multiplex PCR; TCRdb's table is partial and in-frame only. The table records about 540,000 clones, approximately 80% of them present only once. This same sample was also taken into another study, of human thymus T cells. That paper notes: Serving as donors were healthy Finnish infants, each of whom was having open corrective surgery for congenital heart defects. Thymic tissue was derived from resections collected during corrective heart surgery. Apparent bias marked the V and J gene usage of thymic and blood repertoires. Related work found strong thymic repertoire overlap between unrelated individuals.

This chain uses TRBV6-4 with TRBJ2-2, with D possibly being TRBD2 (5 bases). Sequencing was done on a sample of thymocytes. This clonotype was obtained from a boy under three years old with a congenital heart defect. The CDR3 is CASGRGTGELFF. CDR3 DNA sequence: TGTGCCAGCGGGAGAGGGACCGGGGAGCTGTTTTTT.